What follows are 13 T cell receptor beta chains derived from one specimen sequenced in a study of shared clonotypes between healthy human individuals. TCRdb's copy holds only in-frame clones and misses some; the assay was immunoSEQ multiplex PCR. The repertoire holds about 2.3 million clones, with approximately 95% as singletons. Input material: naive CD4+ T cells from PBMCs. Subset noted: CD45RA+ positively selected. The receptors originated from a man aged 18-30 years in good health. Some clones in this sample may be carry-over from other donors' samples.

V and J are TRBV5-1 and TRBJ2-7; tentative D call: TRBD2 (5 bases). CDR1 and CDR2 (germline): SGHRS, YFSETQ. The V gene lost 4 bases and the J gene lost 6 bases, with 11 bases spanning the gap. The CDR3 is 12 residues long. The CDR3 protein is CASSALEGEQYF. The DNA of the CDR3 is TGCGCCAGCAGCGCACTAGAGGGCGAGCAGTACTTC.

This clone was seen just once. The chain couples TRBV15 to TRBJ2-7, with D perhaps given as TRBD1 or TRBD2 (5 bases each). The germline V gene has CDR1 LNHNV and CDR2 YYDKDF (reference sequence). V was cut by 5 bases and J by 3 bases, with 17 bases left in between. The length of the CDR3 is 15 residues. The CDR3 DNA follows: TGTGCCACCAGCCATGGGACCTTAGACTTCTACGAGCAGTACTTC. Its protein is CATSHGTLDFYEQYF.

For the CDR3, the DNA is TGTGCCAGCAGCTTGGACAGGGTCCGCCACACTGAAGCTTTCTTT. Protein product: CASSLDRVRHTEAFF. The chain carries TRBV7-2 and TRBJ1-1, with 8 bases aligning to TRBD1. In germline, CDR1 is SGHTA, CDR2 FQGNSA. J lost 3 bases, V lost 3 bases, and 6 bases had no gene match. CDR3 length: 15 amino acids.

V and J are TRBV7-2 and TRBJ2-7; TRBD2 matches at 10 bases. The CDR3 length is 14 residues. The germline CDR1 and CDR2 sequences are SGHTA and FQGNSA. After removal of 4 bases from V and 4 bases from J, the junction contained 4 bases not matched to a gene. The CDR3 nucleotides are TGTGCCAGCAGCTCTGGACTAGCGGTTTACGAGCAGTACTTC. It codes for CASSSGLAVYEQYF.

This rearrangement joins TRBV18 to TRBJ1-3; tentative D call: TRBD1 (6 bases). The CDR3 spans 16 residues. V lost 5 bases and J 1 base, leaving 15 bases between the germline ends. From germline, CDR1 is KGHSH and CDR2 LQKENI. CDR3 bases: TGTGCCAGCTCATCCGCTCAGGGGACTTCTGGAAACACCATATATTTT. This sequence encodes CASSSAQGTSGNTIYF.

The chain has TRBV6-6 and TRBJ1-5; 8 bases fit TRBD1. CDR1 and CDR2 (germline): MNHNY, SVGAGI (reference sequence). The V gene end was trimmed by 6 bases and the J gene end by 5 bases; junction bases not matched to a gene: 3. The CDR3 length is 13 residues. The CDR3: CASRQGGHQPQHF. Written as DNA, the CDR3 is TGTGCCAGCAGACAGGGGGGGCATCAGCCCCAGCATTTT.

CDR3: CASQIEQDLYGYTF. DNA for the CDR3: TGTGCCAGCCAAATTGAACAGGACCTCTATGGCTACACCTTC. The rearrangement joins TRBV2 to TRBJ1-2, with D possibly being TRBD1 (5 bases). Trimming shortened V by 8 bases and J by 4 bases, and 17 bases separated the two germline ends. The CDR3 runs 14 residues. Germline V gene lookup returns CDR1 SNHLY and CDR2 FYNNEI.

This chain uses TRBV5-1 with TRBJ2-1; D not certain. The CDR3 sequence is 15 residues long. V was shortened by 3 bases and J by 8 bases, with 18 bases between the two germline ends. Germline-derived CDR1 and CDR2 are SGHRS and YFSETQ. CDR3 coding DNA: TGCGCCAGCAGCTCCCAGTCGTTGTTTGGGGATGAGCAGTTCTTC. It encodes CASSSQSLFGDEQFF.

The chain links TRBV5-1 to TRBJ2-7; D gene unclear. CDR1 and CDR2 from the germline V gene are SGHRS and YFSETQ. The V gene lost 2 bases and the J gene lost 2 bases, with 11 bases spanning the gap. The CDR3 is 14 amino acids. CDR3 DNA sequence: TGCGCCAGCAGCTTAGGTACAGAGACCTACGAGCAGTACTTC. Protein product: CASSLGTETYEQYF.

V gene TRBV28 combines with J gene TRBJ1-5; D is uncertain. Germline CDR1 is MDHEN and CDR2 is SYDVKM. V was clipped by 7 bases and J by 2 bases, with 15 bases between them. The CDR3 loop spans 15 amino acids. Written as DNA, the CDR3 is TGTGCCAGCACTCAGCGAGACTGGGGCAATCAGCCCCAGCATTTT. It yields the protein CASTQRDWGNQPQHF.

The CDR3 reads CASSLVAGSVQFF. The CDR3 nucleotides read TGCGCCAGCAGCTTGGTAGCAGGGTCGGTGCAGTTCTTC. The chain employs TRBV5-1 and TRBJ2-1; D might be TRBD1 (5 bases). The ends were cut back, 0 bases at V and 12 bases at J, with 13 bases in the middle. The CDR3 sequence is 13 residues long. The germline V gene has CDR1 SGHRS and CDR2 YFSETQ.

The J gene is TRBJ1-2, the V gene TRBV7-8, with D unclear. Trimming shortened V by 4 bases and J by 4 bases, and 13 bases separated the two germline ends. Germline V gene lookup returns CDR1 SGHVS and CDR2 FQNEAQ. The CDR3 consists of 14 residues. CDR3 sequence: CASSSRQGLYGYTF. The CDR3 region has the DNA TGTGCCAGCAGCTCTAGACAAGGTCTCTATGGCTACACCTTC.

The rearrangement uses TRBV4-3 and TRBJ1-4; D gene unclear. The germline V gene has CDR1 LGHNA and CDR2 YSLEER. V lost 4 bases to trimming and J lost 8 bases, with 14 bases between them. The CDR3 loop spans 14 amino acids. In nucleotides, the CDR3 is TGCGCCAGCAGCCCCGAAACGCAGGAGGAAAAACTGTTTTTT. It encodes CASSPETQEEKLFF.